A selection of T cell receptor beta chains follows, all from one sample in a study of cytomegalovirus exposure and HLA in healthy donors. Profiling relied on immunoSEQ multiplex PCR, and the TCRdb table lists in-frame clones only, not all of them. The table has under 200,000 clones, roughly 87% seen once. The sequenced sample was PBMCs. These receptors came from a girl aged 10 to 17 in good health and CMV-seropositive. The CDR3 runs from the conserved cysteine through the conserved F or W. The D gene is left open where the match is weak. Size is stated for part of the rows, as once, few or many counts, or as a class when the clone is expanded.

D gene: .; J gene: TRBJ2-3; V gene: TRBV30; clone size: .; CDR3 protein: CAWSGLSGFRTDTQYF; CDR3 DNA: TGTGCCTGGAGTGGCCTCTCGGGTTTTCGCACAGATACGCAGTATTTT
D gene: TRBD1; J gene: TRBJ2-1; V gene: TRBV5-1; clone size: few; CDR3 protein: CASGPRDSIYNEQFF; CDR3 DNA: TGCGCCAGCGGCCCCCGGGACAGTATATACAATGAGCAGTTCTTC
D gene: .; J gene: TRBJ2-3; V gene: TRBV2; clone size: .; CDR3 protein: CASRLTGTADTQYF; CDR3 DNA: TGTGCCAGCAGGCTCACCGGGACTGCAGATACGCAGTATTTT
D gene: TRBD2; J gene: TRBJ2-7; V gene: TRBV5-6; clone size: .; CDR3 protein: CASSLGADLAGGFNEQYF; CDR3 DNA: TGTGCCAGCAGCTTGGGGGCGGATCTAGCGGGAGGTTTCAACGAGCAGTACTTC
D gene: .; J gene: TRBJ1-4; V gene: TRBV4-2; clone size: .; CDR3 protein: CASSRYLQGLATNEKLFF; CDR3 DNA: TGTGCCAGCAGCCGATACCTCCAGGGTCTGGCAACTAATGAAAAACTGTTTTTT
D gene: .; J gene: TRBJ2-2; V gene: TRBV7-9; clone size: .; CDR3 protein: CASSLGWQDNTGELFF; CDR3 DNA: TGTGCCAGCAGCTTAGGTTGGCAGGATAACACCGGGGAGCTGTTTTTT
D gene: .; J gene: TRBJ1-2; V gene: TRBV7-2; clone size: .; CDR3 protein: CASRLDRTYGYTF; CDR3 DNA: TGTGCCAGCAGACTAGACAGGACCTATGGCTACACCTTC
D gene: TRBD2; J gene: TRBJ2-7; V gene: TRBV5-1; clone size: .; CDR3 protein: CASSWEGLPYEQYF; CDR3 DNA: TGCGCCAGCAGCTGGGAGGGACTACCCTACGAGCAGTACTTC
D gene: .; J gene: TRBJ2-7; V gene: TRBV5-1; clone size: .; CDR3 protein: CASSHLPGEGNYEQYF; CDR3 DNA: TGCGCCAGCAGCCACTTGCCAGGGGAAGGGAACTACGAGCAGTACTTC
D gene: TRBD1; J gene: TRBJ2-3; V gene: TRBV9; clone size: few; CDR3 protein: CASSVGTGNTDTQYF; CDR3 DNA: TGTGCCAGCAGCGTAGGGACAGGGAACACAGATACGCAGTATTTT
D gene: TRBD2; J gene: TRBJ2-7; V gene: TRBV28; clone size: .; CDR3 protein: CASRRGVSYEQYF; CDR3 DNA: TGTGCCAGCCGCCGGGGGGTGTCCTACGAGCAGTACTTC
D gene: .; J gene: TRBJ2-7; V gene: TRBV6-5; clone size: .; CDR3 protein: CASSRGQGNYEQYF; CDR3 DNA: TGTGCCAGCAGCCGGGGCCAGGGGAACTACGAGCAGTACTTC
D gene: TRBD1; J gene: TRBJ2-5; V gene: TRBV4-3; clone size: .; CDR3 protein: CASSQDLGQGVETQYF; CDR3 DNA: TGCGCCAGCAGCCAAGATCTGGGACAGGGGGTGGAGACCCAGTACTTC
D gene: .; J gene: TRBJ2-1; V gene: TRBV28; clone size: .; CDR3 protein: CASSSVRALHEQFF; CDR3 DNA: TGTGCCAGCAGCTCTGTCAGGGCGTTACATGAGCAGTTCTTC
D gene: .; J gene: TRBJ1-5; V gene: TRBV7-2; clone size: .; CDR3 protein: CASSLGYSSSQPQHF; CDR3 DNA: TGTGCCAGCAGCTTAGGGTATAGTTCGAGTCAGCCCCAGCATTTT
D gene: .; J gene: TRBJ1-1; V gene: TRBV7-9; clone size: .; CDR3 protein: CASSRRSPGYTEAFF; CDR3 DNA: TGTGCCAGCAGCCGACGTTCTCCCGGGTACACTGAAGCTTTCTTT
D gene: TRBD1; J gene: TRBJ2-7; V gene: TRBV4-1; clone size: .; CDR3 protein: CASSQPGQAREQYF; CDR3 DNA: TGCGCCAGCAGCCAACCGGGACAGGCGAGGGAGCAGTACTTC
D gene: .; J gene: TRBJ1-1; V gene: TRBV11-3; clone size: few; CDR3 protein: CASSFSGTSNTEAFF; CDR3 DNA: TGTGCCAGCAGCTTCTCCGGGACATCAAACACTGAAGCTTTCTTT
D gene: TRBD2; J gene: TRBJ2-2; V gene: TRBV5-6; clone size: .; CDR3 protein: CASSFGLADPTGELFF; CDR3 DNA: TGTGCCAGCAGCTTTGGGCTAGCGGATCCCACCGGGGAGCTGTTTTTT
D gene: .; J gene: TRBJ1-1; V gene: TRBV10-3; clone size: few; CDR3 protein: CATRAIRDTEAFF; CDR3 DNA: TGTGCCACCCGAGCCATACGGGACACTGAAGCTTTCTTT
D gene: .; J gene: TRBJ1-5; V gene: TRBV11-2; clone size: .; CDR3 protein: CASSLTGDSNQPQHF; CDR3 DNA: TGTGCCAGCAGCCTCACAGGAGATAGCAATCAGCCCCAGCATTTT
D gene: .; J gene: TRBJ2-5; V gene: TRBV7-3; clone size: few; CDR3 protein: CASSPIGGFETQYF; CDR3 DNA: TGTGCCAGCAGCCCCATTGGGGGGTTTGAGACCCAGTACTTC